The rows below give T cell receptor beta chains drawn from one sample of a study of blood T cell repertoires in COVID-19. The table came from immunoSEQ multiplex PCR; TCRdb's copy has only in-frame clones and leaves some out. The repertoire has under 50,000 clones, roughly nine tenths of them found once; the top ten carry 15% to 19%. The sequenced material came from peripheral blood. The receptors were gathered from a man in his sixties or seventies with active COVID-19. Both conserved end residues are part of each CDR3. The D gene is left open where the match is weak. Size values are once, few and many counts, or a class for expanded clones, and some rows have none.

CDR3 DNA: TGTGCCAGCAGTTTAGCGGGACAGGGAGGTTACGAGCAGTACTTC; CDR3 protein: CASSLAGQGGYEQYF; D gene: TRBD1; clone size: .; V gene: TRBV28; J gene: TRBJ2-7
CDR3 DNA: TGTGCCAGCAGCCAAGAGGTAAACACCCCAGGGCATAATTCACCCCTCCACTTT; CDR3 protein: CASSQEVNTPGHNSPLHF; D gene: .; clone size: .; V gene: TRBV3-1/TRBV3-2; J gene: TRBJ1-6
CDR3 DNA: TGCGCCAGCAGCCCACGGACAGGAGGGAACACTGAAGCTTTCTTT; CDR3 protein: CASSPRTGGNTEAFF; D gene: TRBD1; clone size: .; V gene: TRBV5-1; J gene: TRBJ1-1
CDR3 DNA: TGTGCCAGCAGCCAAGGCCCTACCACAGATACGCAGTATTTT; CDR3 protein: CASSQGPTTDTQYF; D gene: .; clone size: .; V gene: TRBV3-1/TRBV3-2; J gene: TRBJ2-3
CDR3 DNA: TGTGCCAGCAGTTCAAACTTCGGTGAAAAACTGTTTTTT; CDR3 protein: CASSSNFGEKLFF; D gene: .; clone size: few; V gene: TRBV27; J gene: TRBJ1-4
CDR3 DNA: TGCGCCACCCGAGGGGGGGTCTACAATGAGCAGTTCTTC; CDR3 protein: CATRGGVYNEQFF; D gene: .; clone size: .; V gene: TRBV5-1; J gene: TRBJ2-1
CDR3 DNA: TGTGCCAGCAGTTCCTCCCCAGATACGCAGTATTTT; CDR3 protein: CASSSSPDTQYF; D gene: .; clone size: .; V gene: TRBV28; J gene: TRBJ2-3
CDR3 DNA: TGTGCCAGCAGCTCAAATCGGGCAGGGGGTACCAAAAACATTCAGTACTTC; CDR3 protein: CASSSNRAGGTKNIQYF; D gene: TRBD1; clone size: .; V gene: TRBV7-2; J gene: TRBJ2-4
CDR3 DNA: TGTGCCAGCAGGGGGACAGGGGGCACCGGGGAGCTGTTTTTT; CDR3 protein: CASRGTGGTGELFF; D gene: TRBD1; clone size: once; V gene: TRBV28; J gene: TRBJ2-2
CDR3 DNA: TGCGCCAGCAGTGAGTCGGCAGGGGTAGGGACTGAAGCTTTCTTT; CDR3 protein: CASSESAGVGTEAFF; D gene: .; clone size: .; V gene: TRBV10-1; J gene: TRBJ1-1
CDR3 DNA: TGTGCCAGCAGTTACGATGTCGGGGGGTCCCAAGAGACCCAGTACTTC; CDR3 protein: CASSYDVGGSQETQYF; D gene: TRBD2; clone size: .; V gene: TRBV6-6; J gene: TRBJ2-5
CDR3 DNA: TGTGCCAGCAGCGGACAGGGTACTAACTATGGCTACACCTTC; CDR3 protein: CASSGQGTNYGYTF; D gene: TRBD1; clone size: .; V gene: TRBV9; J gene: TRBJ1-2
CDR3 DNA: TGCGCCAGCAGCTCCCAAAGAGGACAGGCCTACGAGCAGTACTTC; CDR3 protein: CASSSQRGQAYEQYF; D gene: TRBD1; clone size: once; V gene: TRBV5-1; J gene: TRBJ2-7
CDR3 DNA: TGTGCCAGCAGCCAAGAATACAGGGGGCGCGGGTATGGCTACACCTTC; CDR3 protein: CASSQEYRGRGYGYTF; D gene: TRBD1; clone size: once; V gene: TRBV3-1/TRBV3-2; J gene: TRBJ1-2
CDR3 DNA: TGTGCCAGCAGCAGGGGCACAGGTGAGCAGTACTTC; CDR3 protein: CASSRGTGEQYF; D gene: .; clone size: .; V gene: TRBV5-6; J gene: TRBJ2-7
CDR3 DNA: TGTGCCAGCTCACCCGGGGACAGCCGTGAAAAACTGTTTTTT; CDR3 protein: CASSPGDSREKLFF; D gene: TRBD1; clone size: .; V gene: TRBV18; J gene: TRBJ1-4
CDR3 DNA: TGTGCCAGCAGGAAGCAGGGTAGTCAGGGCTACACCTTC; CDR3 protein: CASRKQGSQGYTF; D gene: .; clone size: .; V gene: TRBV6-5; J gene: TRBJ1-2
CDR3 DNA: TGCGCCAGCAGTCCACAGGGGGAGCCCTACGAGCAGTACTTC; CDR3 protein: CASSPQGEPYEQYF; D gene: TRBD1; clone size: .; V gene: TRBV10-2; J gene: TRBJ2-7
CDR3 DNA: TGTGCCAGCAGTTTCACAGCTACAACTAATGAAAAACTGTTTTTT; CDR3 protein: CASSFTATTNEKLFF; D gene: .; clone size: .; V gene: TRBV6-2/TRBV6-3; J gene: TRBJ1-4
CDR3 DNA: TGTGCCAGCTCACCGTCACAGGGTATGAGGAGAGAGACCCAGTACTTC; CDR3 protein: CASSPSQGMRRETQYF; D gene: .; clone size: .; V gene: TRBV18; J gene: TRBJ2-5
CDR3 DNA: TGTGCCAGCAGCCCCTTATATCGGGCCTACGAGCAGTACTTC; CDR3 protein: CASSPLYRAYEQYF; D gene: .; clone size: once; V gene: TRBV27; J gene: TRBJ2-7
CDR3 DNA: TGTGCCAGCAGCCCGGGAACGGCCCAGTACTTC; CDR3 protein: CASSPGTAQYF; D gene: .; clone size: .; V gene: TRBV6-6; J gene: TRBJ2-5
CDR3 DNA: TGTGCCAGCACCCTGGGCCCGCCGACCCCCGGCGACTATGGCTACACCTTC; CDR3 protein: CASTLGPPTPGDYGYTF; D gene: .; clone size: .; V gene: TRBV2; J gene: TRBJ1-2
CDR3 DNA: TGTGCCAGCAGTTACGCTAGCAGCCTCGGGGCCCAGTACTTC; CDR3 protein: CASSYASSLGAQYF; D gene: .; clone size: once; V gene: TRBV6-2/TRBV6-3; J gene: TRBJ2-5
CDR3 DNA: TGTGCCATCATGGGGAAGGGGGAGACCCAGTACTTC; CDR3 protein: CAIMGKGETQYF; D gene: .; clone size: .; V gene: TRBV10-3; J gene: TRBJ2-5
CDR3 DNA: TGTGCCACCAGCAGAACCGGGACAGATACGCAGTATTTT; CDR3 protein: CATSRTGTDTQYF; D gene: .; clone size: once; V gene: TRBV15; J gene: TRBJ2-3
CDR3 DNA: TGTGCCAGCTCACAGGAGGGACCTGGCTATGGCTACACCTTC; CDR3 protein: CASSQEGPGYGYTF; D gene: .; clone size: .; V gene: TRBV2; J gene: TRBJ1-2
CDR3 DNA: TGCGCCAGCAGCTTGGATCCAGCGGGGGGGCCTAGTGAGCAGTTCTTC; CDR3 protein: CASSLDPAGGPSEQFF; D gene: TRBD2; clone size: once; V gene: TRBV5-1; J gene: TRBJ2-1
CDR3 DNA: TGTGCCAGCAGCCTGGGACAGATCTATGGCTACACCTTC; CDR3 protein: CASSLGQIYGYTF; D gene: TRBD1; clone size: .; V gene: TRBV3-1/TRBV3-2; J gene: TRBJ1-2
CDR3 DNA: TGCGCCAGCAGCTTGAATAGCGGGGGGGCCGGAGGCCAAGAGACCCAGTACTTC; CDR3 protein: CASSLNSGGAGGQETQYF; D gene: TRBD2; clone size: .; V gene: TRBV5-1; J gene: TRBJ2-5
CDR3 DNA: TGTGCCAGCAGCTCGGGGGGCGGGGCGGCTCTCAATGAGCAGTTCTTC; CDR3 protein: CASSSGGGAALNEQFF; D gene: .; clone size: once; V gene: TRBV11-1; J gene: TRBJ2-1
CDR3 DNA: TGTGCCAGCAGCTCATACAGCACTAATGAAAAACTGTTTTTT; CDR3 protein: CASSSYSTNEKLFF; D gene: .; clone size: .; V gene: TRBV5-6; J gene: TRBJ1-4
CDR3 DNA: TGCGCCAGCAGCTTGGAAGGGGTGGATGGCTACACCTTC; CDR3 protein: CASSLEGVDGYTF; D gene: .; clone size: .; V gene: TRBV5-1; J gene: TRBJ1-2
CDR3 DNA: TGCGCCAGCAGCTCAGCCGGGACCGGGGAGCTGTTTTTT; CDR3 protein: CASSSAGTGELFF; D gene: .; clone size: few; V gene: TRBV5-1; J gene: TRBJ2-2
CDR3 DNA: TGTGCCAGCAGTTATGTTGGTCGGCGACAAGGCTCTGGAAACACCATATATTTT; CDR3 protein: CASSYVGRRQGSGNTIYF; D gene: .; clone size: .; V gene: TRBV6-2/TRBV6-3; J gene: TRBJ1-3
CDR3 DNA: TGTGCCAGCAGCTTGCGTGATCAGCCCCAGCATTTT; CDR3 protein: CASSLRDQPQHF; D gene: .; clone size: .; V gene: TRBV5-8; J gene: TRBJ1-5
CDR3 DNA: TGTGCCAGCAGCCAATACAGGGGGCCCGGAGGCTACACCTTC; CDR3 protein: CASSQYRGPGGYTF; D gene: TRBD1; clone size: .; V gene: TRBV3-1/TRBV3-2; J gene: TRBJ1-2
CDR3 DNA: TGTGCCAGCAGCTCTCAGCGGGGATCCTACAATGAGCAGTTCTTC; CDR3 protein: CASSSQRGSYNEQFF; D gene: TRBD2; clone size: .; V gene: TRBV7-2; J gene: TRBJ2-1
CDR3 DNA: TGTGCCAGCAGCTTAGACCAGTCCTACGAGCAGTACTTC; CDR3 protein: CASSLDQSYEQYF; D gene: .; clone size: .; V gene: TRBV11-3; J gene: TRBJ2-7
CDR3 DNA: TGTGCCAGCAGTAGGACAGGGGGCATGAACGGGGAGCTGTTTTTT; CDR3 protein: CASSRTGGMNGELFF; D gene: TRBD1; clone size: .; V gene: TRBV2; J gene: TRBJ2-2
CDR3 DNA: TGTGCCAGCAGCTTAGCAACTAGCGGGGGCCTACAGTTCTTC; CDR3 protein: CASSLATSGGLQFF; D gene: TRBD2; clone size: .; V gene: TRBV11-3; J gene: TRBJ2-1